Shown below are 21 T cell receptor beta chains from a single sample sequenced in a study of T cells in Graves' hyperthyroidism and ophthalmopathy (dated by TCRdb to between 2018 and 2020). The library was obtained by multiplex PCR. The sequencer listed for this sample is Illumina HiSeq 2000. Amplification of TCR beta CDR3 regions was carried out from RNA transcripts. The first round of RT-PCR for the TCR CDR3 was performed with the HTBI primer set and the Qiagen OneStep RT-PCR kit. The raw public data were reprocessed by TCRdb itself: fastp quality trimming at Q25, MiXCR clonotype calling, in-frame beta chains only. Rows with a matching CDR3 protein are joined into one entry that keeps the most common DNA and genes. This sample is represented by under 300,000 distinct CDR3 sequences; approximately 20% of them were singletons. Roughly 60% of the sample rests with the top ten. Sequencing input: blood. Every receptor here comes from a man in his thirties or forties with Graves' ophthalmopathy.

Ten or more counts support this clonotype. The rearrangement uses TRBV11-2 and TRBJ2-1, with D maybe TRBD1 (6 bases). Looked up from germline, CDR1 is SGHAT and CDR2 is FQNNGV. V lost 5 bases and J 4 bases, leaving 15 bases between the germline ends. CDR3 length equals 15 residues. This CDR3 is CASSASGTLYNEQFF. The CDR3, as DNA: TGTGCCAGCAGCGCCTCCGGGACACTATACAATGAGCAGTTCTTC.

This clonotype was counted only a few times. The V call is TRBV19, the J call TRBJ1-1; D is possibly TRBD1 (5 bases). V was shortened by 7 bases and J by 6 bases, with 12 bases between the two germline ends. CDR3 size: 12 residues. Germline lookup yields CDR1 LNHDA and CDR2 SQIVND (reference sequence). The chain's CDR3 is CASKGFLPEAFF. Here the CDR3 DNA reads TGTGCCAGTAAGGGGTTCCTACCTGAAGCTTTCTTT.

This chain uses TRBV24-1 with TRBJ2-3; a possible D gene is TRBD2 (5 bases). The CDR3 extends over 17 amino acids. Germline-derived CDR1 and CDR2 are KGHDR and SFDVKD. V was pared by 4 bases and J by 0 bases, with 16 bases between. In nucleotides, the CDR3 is TGTGCCACCAGTGACTCCTTTGAGGGATCTAGCACAGATACGCAGTATTTT. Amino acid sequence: CATSDSFEGSSTDTQYF.

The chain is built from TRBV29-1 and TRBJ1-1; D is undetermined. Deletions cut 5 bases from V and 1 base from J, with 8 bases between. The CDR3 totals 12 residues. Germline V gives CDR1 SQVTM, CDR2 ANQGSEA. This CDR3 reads CSVSSRNTEAFF. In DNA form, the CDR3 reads TGCAGCGTTTCGTCGCGGAACACTGAAGCTTTCTTT. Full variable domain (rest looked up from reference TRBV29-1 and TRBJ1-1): SAVISQKPSRDICQRGTSLTIQCQVDSQVTMMFWYRQQPGQSLTLIATANQGSEATYESGFVIDKFPISRPNLTFSTLTVSNMSPEDSSIYLCSVSSRNTEAFFGQGTRLTVV.

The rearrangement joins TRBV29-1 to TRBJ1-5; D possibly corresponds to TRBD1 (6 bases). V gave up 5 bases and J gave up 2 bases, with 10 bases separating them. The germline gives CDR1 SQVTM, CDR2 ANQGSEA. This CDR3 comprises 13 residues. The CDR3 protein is CSVQGGGNQPQHF. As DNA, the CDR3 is TGCAGCGTTCAAGGGGGGGGCAATCAGCCCCAGCATTTT.

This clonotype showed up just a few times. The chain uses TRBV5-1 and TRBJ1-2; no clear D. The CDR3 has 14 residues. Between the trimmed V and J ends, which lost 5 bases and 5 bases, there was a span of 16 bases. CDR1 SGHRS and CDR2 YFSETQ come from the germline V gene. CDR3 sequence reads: CASSGRESGYGYTF. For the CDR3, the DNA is TGCGCCAGCAGTGGCCGGGAGAGTGGTTATGGCTACACCTTC.

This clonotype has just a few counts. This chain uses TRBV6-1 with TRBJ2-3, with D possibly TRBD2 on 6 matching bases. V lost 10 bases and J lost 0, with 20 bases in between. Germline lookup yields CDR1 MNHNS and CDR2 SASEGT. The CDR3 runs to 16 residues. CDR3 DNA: TGTGCCACCAGCCTCAGTGGAGGGTCTAGCACAGATACGCAGTATTTT. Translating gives CATSLSGGSSTDTQYF.

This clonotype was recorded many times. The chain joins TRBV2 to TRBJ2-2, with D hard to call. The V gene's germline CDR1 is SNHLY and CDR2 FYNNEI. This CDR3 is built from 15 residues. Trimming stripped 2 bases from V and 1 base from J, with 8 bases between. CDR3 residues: CASSEQAQNTGELFF. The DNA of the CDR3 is TGTGCCAGCAGTGAACAAGCCCAGAACACCGGGGAGCTGTTTTTT.

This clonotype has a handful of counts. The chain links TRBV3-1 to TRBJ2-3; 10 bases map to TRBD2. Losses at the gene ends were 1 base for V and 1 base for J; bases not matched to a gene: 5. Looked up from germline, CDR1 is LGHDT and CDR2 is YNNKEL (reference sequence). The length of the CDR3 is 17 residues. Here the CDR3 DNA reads TGTGCCAGCAGCCAAGGGCCTAGCGGGAGACGCACAGATACGCAGTATTTT. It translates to CASSQGPSGRRTDTQYF.

CDR3 residues: CATSGSGLEQPQHF. CDR3 DNA sequence: TGTGCCACCAGTGGTTCAGGTTTGGAACAGCCCCAGCATTTT. The chain links TRBV24-1 to TRBJ1-5; D not certain. This CDR3 has 14 residues. Germline CDR1 and CDR2: KGHDR and SFDVKD. V lost 5 bases and J lost 7, with 14 bases in between.

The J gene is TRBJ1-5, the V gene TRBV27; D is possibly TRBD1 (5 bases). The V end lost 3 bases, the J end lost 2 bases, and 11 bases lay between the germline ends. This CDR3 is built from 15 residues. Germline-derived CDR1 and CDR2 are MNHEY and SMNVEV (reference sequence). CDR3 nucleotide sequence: TGTGCCAGCAGTTTGCGGGGGTTGGGCAATCAGCCCCAGCATTTT. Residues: CASSLRGLGNQPQHF.

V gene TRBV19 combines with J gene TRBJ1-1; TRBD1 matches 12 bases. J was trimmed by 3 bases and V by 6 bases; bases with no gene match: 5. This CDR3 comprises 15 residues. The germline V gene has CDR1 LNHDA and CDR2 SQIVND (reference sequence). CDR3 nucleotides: TGTGCCAGTAGAGGGACAGGGGGCGTGTACACTGAAGCTTTCTTT. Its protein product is CASRGTGGVYTEAFF.

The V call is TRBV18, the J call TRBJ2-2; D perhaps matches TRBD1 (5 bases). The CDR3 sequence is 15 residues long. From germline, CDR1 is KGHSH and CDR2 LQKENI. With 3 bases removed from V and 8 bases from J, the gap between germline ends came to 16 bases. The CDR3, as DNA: TGTGCCAGCTCACCGATTAACCAGGGATCTGGGGAGCTGTTTTTT. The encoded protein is CASSPINQGSGELFF.

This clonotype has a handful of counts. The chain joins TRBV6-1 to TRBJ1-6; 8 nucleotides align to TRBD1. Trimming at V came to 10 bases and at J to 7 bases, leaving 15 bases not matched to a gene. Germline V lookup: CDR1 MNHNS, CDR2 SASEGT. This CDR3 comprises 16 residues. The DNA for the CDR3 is TGTGCCATCAGAGACAGGGGCCTGAGGGGCAATTCACCCCTCCACTTT. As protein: CAIRDRGLRGNSPLHF.

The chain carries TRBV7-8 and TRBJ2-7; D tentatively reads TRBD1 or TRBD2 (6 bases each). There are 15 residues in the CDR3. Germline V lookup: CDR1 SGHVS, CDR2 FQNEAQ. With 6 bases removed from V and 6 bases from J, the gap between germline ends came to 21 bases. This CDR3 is CASSIGGGPTIEQYF. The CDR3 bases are TGTGCCAGCAGTATAGGGGGAGGACCCACTATCGAGCAGTACTTC. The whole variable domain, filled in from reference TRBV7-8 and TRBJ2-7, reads GAGVSQSPRYKVAKRGQDVALRCDPISGHVSLFWYQQALGQGPEFLTYFQNEAQLDKSGLPSDRFFAERPEGSVSTLKIQRTQQEDSAVYLCASSIGGGPTIEQYFGPGTRLTVT.

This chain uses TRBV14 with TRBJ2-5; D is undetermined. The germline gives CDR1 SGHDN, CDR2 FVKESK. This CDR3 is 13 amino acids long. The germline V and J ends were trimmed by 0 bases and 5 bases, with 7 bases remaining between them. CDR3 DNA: TGTGCCAGCAGCCAAGAGTGGGCGGAGACCCAGTACTTC. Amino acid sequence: CASSQEWAETQYF.

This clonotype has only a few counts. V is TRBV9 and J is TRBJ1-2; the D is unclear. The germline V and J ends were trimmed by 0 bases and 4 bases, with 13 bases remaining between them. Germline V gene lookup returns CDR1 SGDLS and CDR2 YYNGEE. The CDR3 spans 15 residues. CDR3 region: CASSVGEIGIYGYTF. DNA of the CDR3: TGTGCCAGCAGCGTAGGGGAGATCGGTATCTATGGCTACACCTTC.

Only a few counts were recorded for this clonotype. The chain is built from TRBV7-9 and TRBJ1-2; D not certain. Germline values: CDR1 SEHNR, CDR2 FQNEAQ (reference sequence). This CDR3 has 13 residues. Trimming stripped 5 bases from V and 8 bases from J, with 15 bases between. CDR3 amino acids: CASSQDPGSGYTF. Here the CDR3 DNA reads TGTGCCAGCAGCCAAGACCCGGGGAGCGGCTACACCTTC.

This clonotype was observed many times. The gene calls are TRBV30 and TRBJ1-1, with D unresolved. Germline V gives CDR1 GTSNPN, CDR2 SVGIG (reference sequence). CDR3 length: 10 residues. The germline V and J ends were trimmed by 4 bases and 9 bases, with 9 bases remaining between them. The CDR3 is CAWIRHKAFF. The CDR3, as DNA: TGTGCCTGGATCAGACATAAAGCTTTCTTT.

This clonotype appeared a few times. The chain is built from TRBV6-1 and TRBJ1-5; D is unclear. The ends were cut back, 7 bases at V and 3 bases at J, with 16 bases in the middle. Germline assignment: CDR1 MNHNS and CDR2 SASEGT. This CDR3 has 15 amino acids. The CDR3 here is CASKSGPRDNQPQHF. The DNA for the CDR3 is TGTGCCAGCAAATCCGGTCCAAGAGACAATCAGCCCCAGCATTTT.

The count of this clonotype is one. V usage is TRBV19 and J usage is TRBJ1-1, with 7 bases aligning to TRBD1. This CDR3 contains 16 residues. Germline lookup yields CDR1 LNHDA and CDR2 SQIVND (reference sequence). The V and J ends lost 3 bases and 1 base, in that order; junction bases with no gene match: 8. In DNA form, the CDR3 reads TGTGCCAGTAGTATCAGGACAGGAGGGGCGAACACTGAAGCTTTCTTT. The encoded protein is CASSIRTGGANTEAFF.